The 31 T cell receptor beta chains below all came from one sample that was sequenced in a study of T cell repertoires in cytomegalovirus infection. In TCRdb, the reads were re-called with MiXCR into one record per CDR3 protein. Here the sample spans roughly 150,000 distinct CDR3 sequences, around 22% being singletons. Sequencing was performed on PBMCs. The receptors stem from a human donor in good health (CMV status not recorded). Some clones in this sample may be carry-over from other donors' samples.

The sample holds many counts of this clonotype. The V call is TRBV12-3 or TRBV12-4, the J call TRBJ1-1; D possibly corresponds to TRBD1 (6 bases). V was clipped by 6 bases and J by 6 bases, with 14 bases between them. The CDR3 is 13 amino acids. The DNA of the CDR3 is TGTGCCAGCAGAGACACAGGGTTCCCTGAAGCTTTCTTT. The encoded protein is CASRDTGFPEAFF.

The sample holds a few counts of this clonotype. This CDR3 is CASSLDRGYNEQFF. DNA of the CDR3: TGTGCCAGCAGCCTGGACAGGGGGTACAATGAGCAGTTCTTC. V and J are TRBV12-3 or TRBV12-4 and TRBJ2-1; 10 nucleotides align to TRBD1. Unmatched junction bases numbered 3, after V lost 6 bases and J lost 4 bases. The CDR3 is made up of 14 amino acids.

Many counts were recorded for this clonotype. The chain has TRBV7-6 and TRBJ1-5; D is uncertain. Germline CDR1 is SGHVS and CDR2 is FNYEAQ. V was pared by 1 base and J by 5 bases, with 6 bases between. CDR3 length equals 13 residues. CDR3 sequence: CASSLGGDQPQHF. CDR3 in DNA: TGTGCCAGCAGCTTAGGCGGCGATCAGCCCCAGCATTTT.

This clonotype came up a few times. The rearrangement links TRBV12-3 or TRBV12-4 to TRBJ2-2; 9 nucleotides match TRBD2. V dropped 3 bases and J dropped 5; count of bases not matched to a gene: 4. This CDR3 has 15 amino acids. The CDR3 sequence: CASSFFSGRTGELFF. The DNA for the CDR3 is TGTGCCAGCAGTTTTTTCAGCGGGAGGACCGGGGAGCTGTTTTTT.

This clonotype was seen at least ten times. The CDR3 loop reads CASSLEVRGVGEQYF. In DNA form, the CDR3 reads TGTGCCAGCAGCTTAGAGGTTCGCGGGGTAGGGGAGCAGTACTTC. V and J are TRBV7-2 and TRBJ2-7, with D perhaps TRBD2 (6 bases). From germline, CDR1 is SGHTA and CDR2 FQGNSA. Trimming took off 1 base at V and 7 bases at J, with 17 bases between the two ends. The CDR3 runs to 15 residues.

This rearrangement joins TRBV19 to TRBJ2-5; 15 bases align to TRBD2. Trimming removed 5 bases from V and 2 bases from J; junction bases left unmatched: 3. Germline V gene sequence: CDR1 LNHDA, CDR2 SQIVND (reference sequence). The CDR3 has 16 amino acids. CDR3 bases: TGTGCCAGTAGTCCGGGGACTAGCGGGGGGCAAGAGACCCAGTACTTC. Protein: CASSPGTSGGQETQYF.

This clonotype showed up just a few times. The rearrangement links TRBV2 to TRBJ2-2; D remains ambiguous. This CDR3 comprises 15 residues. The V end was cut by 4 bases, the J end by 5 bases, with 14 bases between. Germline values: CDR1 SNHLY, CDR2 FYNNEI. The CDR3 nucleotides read TGTGCCAGCAGTGCGGCGGCGGCCCCAACCGGGGAGCTGTTTTTT. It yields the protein CASSAAAAPTGELFF.

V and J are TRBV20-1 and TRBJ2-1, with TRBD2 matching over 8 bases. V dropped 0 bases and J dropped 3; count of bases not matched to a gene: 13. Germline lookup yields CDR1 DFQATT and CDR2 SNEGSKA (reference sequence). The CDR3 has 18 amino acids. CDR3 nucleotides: TGCAGTGCTAGAGATAGGGAAGCGGGGGTAATGGTCTACAATGAGCAGTTCTTC. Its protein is CSARDREAGVMVYNEQFF.

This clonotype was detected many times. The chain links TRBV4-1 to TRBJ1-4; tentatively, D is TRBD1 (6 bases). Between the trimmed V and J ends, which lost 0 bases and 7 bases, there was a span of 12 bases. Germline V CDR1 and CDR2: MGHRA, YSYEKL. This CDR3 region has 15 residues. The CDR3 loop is CASSQDRAGVEKLFF. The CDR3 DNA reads TGCGCCAGCAGCCAAGATCGGGCAGGGGTTGAAAAACTGTTTTTT.

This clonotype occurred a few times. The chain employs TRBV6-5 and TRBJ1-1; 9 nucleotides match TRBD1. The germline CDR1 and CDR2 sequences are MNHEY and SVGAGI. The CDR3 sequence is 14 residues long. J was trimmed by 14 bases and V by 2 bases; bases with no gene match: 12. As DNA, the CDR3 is TGTGCCAGCAGTTACACTAATTCCGGGACAGGGAGCTTCTTT. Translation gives CASSYTNSGTGSFF.

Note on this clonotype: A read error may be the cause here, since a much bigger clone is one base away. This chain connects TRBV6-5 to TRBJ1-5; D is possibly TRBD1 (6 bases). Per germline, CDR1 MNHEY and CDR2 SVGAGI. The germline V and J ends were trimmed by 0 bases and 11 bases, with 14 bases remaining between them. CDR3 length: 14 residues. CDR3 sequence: CASSYSWDNQSQHF. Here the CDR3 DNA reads TGTGCCAGCAGTTACTCGTGGGACAACCAGTCCCAGCATTTT.

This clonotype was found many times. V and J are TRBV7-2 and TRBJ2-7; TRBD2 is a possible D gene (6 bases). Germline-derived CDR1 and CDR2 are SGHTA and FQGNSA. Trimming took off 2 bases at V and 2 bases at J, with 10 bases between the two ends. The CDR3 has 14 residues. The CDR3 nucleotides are TGTGCCAGCAGCTTATGGGCGGGAACCTACGAGCAGTACTTC. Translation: CASSLWAGTYEQYF.

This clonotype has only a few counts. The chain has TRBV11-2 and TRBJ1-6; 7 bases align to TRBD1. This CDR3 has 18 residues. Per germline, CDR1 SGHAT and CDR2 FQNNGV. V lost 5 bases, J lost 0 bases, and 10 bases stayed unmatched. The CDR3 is CASSRPGQTFSYNSPLHF. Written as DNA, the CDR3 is TGTGCCAGCAGCCGGCCGGGACAGACCTTCTCCTATAATTCACCCCTCCACTTT.

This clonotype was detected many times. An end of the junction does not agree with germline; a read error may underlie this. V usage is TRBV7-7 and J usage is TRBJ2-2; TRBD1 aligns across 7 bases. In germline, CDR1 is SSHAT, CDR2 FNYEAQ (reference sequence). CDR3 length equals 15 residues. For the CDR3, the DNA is TGTGCTAGCAGCCCTGGGACAGTAAAGGCCGGGGAGCTGTTTTTT. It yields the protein CASSPGTVKAGELFF.

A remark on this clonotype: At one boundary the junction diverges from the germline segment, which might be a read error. The CDR3 DNA reads TGTGCCAGCAGTGAGGAGACTAGTTCCCTTTTC. Translation: CASSEETSSLF. The V call is TRBV2, the J call TRBJ2-7, with TRBD2 as a possible D gene (6 bases). The CDR3 has 11 residues. In germline, CDR1 is SNHLY, CDR2 FYNNEI.

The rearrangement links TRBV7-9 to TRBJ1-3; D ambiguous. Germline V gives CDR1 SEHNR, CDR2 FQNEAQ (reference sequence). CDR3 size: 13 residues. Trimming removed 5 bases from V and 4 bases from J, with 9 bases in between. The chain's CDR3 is CASSPNTGNTIYF. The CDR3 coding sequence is TGTGCCAGCAGCCCCAACACCGGAAACACCATATATTTT.

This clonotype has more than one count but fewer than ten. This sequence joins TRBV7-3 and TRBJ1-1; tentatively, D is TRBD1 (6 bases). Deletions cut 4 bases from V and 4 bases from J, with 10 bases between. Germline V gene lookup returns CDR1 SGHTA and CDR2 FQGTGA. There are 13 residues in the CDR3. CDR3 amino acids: CASSWTASTEAFF. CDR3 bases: TGTGCCAGCAGCTGGACAGCGAGCACTGAAGCTTTCTTT.

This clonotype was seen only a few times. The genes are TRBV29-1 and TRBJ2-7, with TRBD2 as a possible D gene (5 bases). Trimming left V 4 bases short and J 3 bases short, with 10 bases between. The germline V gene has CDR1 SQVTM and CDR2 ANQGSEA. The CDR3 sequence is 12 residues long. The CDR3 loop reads CSVAIAGYEQYF. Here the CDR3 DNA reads TGCAGCGTTGCCATCGCGGGCTACGAGCAGTACTTC.

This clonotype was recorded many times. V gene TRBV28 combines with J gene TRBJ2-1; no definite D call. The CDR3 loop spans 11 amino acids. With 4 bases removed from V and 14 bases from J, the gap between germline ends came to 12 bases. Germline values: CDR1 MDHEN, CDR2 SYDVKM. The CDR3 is CASSSGSLEFF. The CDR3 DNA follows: TGTGCCAGCAGTTCAGGTTCGTTGGAGTTCTTC.

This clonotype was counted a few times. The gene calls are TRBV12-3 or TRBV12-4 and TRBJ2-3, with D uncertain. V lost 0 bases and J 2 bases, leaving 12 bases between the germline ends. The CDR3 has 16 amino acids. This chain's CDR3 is CASSLAPAGYTDTQYF. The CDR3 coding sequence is TGTGCCAGCAGTTTAGCGCCAGCTGGTTACACAGATACGCAGTATTTT.

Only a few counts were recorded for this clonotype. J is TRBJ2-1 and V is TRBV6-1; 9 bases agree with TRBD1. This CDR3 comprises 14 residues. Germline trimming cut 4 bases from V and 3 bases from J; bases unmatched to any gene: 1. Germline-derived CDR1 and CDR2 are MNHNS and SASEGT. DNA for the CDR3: TGTGCCAGCAGTGGGGGACAGGGCTACAATGAGCAGTTCTTC. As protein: CASSGGQGYNEQFF.

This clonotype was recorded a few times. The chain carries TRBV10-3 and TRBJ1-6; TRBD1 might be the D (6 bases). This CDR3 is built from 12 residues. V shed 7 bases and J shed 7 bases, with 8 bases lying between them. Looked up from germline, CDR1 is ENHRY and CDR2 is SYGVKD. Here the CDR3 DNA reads TGTGCCATCAATACAGGGAATTCACCCCTCCACTTT. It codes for CAINTGNSPLHF.

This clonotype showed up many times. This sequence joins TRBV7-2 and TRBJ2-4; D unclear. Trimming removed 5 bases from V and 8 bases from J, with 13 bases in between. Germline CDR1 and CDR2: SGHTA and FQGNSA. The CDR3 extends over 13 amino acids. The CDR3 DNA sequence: TGTGCCAGCAGCACCCCAGGTGTGGACATTCAGTACTTC. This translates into CASSTPGVDIQYF.

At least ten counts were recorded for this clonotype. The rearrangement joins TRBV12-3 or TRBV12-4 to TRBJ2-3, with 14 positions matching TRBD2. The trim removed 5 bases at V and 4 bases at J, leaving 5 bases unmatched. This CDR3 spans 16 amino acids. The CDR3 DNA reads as TGTGCCAGCAGTATTGGGACTAGCGGGGGCCCAGATACGCAGTATTTT. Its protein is CASSIGTSGGPDTQYF.

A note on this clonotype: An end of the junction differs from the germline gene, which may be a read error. In nucleotides, the CDR3 is TGTGCCGGCAGCTCTGACGGGGGGGAGCTGTTTTTT. Protein: CAGSSDGGELFF. This chain joins TRBV7-9 and TRBJ2-2; D gene uncertain. This CDR3 comprises 12 residues. Looked up from germline, CDR1 is SEHNR and CDR2 is FQNEAQ (reference sequence).

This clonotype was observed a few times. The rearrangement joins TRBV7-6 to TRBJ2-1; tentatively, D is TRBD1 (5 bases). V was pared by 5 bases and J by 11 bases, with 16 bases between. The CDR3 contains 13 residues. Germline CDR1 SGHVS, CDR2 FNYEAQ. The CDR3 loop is CASSQGHLLKQFF. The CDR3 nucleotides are TGTGCCAGCAGCCAGGGCCACCTACTAAAGCAGTTCTTC.

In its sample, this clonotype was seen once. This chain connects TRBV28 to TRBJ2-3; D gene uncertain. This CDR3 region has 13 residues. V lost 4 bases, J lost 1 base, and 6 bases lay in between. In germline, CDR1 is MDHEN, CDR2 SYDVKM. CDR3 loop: CASSSDRTDTQYF. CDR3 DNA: TGTGCCAGCAGTTCCGACCGCACAGATACGCAGTATTTT. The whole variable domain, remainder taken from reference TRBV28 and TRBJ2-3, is DVKVTQSSRYLVKRTGEKVFLECVQDMDHENMFWYRQDPGLGLRLIYFSYDVKMKEKGDIPEGYSVSREKKERFSLILESASTNQTSMYLCASSSDRTDTQYFGPGTRLTVL.

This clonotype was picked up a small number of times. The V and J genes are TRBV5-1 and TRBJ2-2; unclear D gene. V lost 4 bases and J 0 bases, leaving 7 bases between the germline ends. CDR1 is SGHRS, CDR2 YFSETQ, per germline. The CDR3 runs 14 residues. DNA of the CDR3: TGCGCCAGCAGCCCCTCAGCGAACACCGGGGAGCTGTTTTTT. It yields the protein CASSPSANTGELFF.

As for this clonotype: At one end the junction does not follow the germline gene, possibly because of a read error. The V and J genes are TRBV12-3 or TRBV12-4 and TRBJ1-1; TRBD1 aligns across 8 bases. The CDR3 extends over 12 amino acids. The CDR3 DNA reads TGTGCCAACAGTAGAGGACAGGGTGAAGCTTTCTTT. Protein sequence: CANSRGQGEAFF.

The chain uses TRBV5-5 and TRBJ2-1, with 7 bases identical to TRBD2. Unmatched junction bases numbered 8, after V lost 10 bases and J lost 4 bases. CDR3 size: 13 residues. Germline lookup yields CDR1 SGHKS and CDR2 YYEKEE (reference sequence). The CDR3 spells CAGSSGNYNEQFF. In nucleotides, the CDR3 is TGTGCCGGATCAAGCGGGAATTACAATGAGCAGTTCTTC.

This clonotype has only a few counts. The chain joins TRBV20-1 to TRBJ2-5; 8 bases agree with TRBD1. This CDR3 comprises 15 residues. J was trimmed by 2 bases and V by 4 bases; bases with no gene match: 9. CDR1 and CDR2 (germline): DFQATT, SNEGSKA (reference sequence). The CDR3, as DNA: TGCAGTGCTACATACGGACAGGGCCCGCAAGAGACCCAGTACTTC. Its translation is CSATYGQGPQETQYF.